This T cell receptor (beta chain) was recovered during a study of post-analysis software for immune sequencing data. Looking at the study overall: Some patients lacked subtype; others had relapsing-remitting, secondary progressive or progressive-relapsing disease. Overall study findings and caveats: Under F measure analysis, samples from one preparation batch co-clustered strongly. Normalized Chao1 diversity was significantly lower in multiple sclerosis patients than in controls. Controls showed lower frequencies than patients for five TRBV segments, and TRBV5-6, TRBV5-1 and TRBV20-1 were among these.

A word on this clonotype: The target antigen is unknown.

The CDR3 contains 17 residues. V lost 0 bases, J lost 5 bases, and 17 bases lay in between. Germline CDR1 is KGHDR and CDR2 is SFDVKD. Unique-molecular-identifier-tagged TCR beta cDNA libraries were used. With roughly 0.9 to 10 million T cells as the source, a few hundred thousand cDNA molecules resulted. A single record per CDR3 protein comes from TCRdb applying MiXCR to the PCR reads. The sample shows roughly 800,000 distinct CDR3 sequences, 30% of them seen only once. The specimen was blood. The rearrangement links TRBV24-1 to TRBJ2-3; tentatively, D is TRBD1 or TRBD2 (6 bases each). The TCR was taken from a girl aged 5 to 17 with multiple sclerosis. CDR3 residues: CATSDLFSLGGRDTQYF. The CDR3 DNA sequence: TGTGCCACCAGTGATTTGTTCTCCTTAGGGGGGAGAGATACGCAGTATTTT.